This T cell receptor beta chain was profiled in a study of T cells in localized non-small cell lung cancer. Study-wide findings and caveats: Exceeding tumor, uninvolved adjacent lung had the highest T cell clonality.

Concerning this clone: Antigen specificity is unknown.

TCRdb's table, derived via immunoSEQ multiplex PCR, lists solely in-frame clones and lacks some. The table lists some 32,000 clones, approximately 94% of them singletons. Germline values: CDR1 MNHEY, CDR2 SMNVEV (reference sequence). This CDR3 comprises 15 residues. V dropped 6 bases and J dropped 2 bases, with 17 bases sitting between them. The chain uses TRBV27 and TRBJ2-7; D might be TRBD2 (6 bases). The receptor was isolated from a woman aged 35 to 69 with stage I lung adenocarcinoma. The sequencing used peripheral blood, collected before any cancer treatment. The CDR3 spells CASSRHAGGTYEQYF. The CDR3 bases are TGTGCCAGCAGCAGACACGCGGGCGGGACCTACGAGCAGTACTTC.